The rows below give T cell receptor beta chains drawn from one sample of a study of response to subunit inactivated influenza vaccine. TCRdb independently ran MiXCR on the RT-PCR reads; one entry per CDR3 protein. The sample contains hundreds of thousands of distinct CDR3 sequences, about 10% of which appear only once. Source: PBMCs from blood, taken on the day of vaccination. The source is a man in his fifties or sixties who received an inactivated influenza vaccine. Both conserved end residues are part of each CDR3. Each record gives: D gene, V gene, clone size, J gene, CDR3 DNA, CDR3 protein. D genes are given only for firm matches. A row's size may be missing; if present it is once, few, many or a size class.

d_gene: NA
v_gene: TRBV29-1
abundance: few
j_gene: TRBJ1-5
CDR3nt: TGCAGCGTCCGATCCCCGGGTAGCAATCAGCCCCAGCATTTT
CDR3aa: CSVRSPGSNQPQHF

d_gene: TRBD2
v_gene: TRBV30
abundance: NA
j_gene: TRBJ2-1
CDR3nt: TGTGCCTGGAGTGTACGGGCTAGCGGGGGGTACAATGAGCAGTTCTTC
CDR3aa: CAWSVRASGGYNEQFF

d_gene: TRBD2
v_gene: TRBV10-3
abundance: NA
j_gene: TRBJ2-5
CDR3nt: TGTGCCATCAGTGGCTTGGGGGGGGAGACCCAGTACTTC
CDR3aa: CAISGLGGETQYF

d_gene: NA
v_gene: TRBV24-1
abundance: NA
j_gene: TRBJ2-5
CDR3nt: TGTGCCACCAGTGTGTCCGGGGGCGGAGAGACCCAGTACTTC
CDR3aa: CATSVSGGGETQYF

d_gene: TRBD1
v_gene: TRBV3-1
abundance: NA
j_gene: TRBJ1-1
CDR3nt: TGTGCCAGCAGCCAAGTTGGGGGGACAGGTGAAGCTTTCTTT
CDR3aa: CASSQVGGTGEAFF

d_gene: NA
v_gene: TRBV24-1
abundance: few
j_gene: TRBJ2-1
CDR3nt: TGTGCCACCGGACTACCTACGCGTGATGAGCAGTTCTTC
CDR3aa: CATGLPTRDEQFF

d_gene: NA
v_gene: TRBV2
abundance: NA
j_gene: TRBJ2-3
CDR3nt: TGTGCCAGCAATCACGACGGGGCAGTCACAGATACGCAGTATTTT
CDR3aa: CASNHDGAVTDTQYF

d_gene: TRBD2
v_gene: TRBV7-2
abundance: few
j_gene: TRBJ2-2
CDR3nt: TGTGCCAGCAAATTCGGCGGGGGGCGAGGCACCGGGGAGCTGTTTTTT
CDR3aa: CASKFGGGRGTGELFF

d_gene: NA
v_gene: TRBV5-1
abundance: few
j_gene: TRBJ2-7
CDR3nt: TGCGCCAGCACCTGGGAGGTAGGCTCCTACGAGCAGTACTTC
CDR3aa: CASTWEVGSYEQYF

d_gene: NA
v_gene: TRBV25-1
abundance: NA
j_gene: TRBJ1-4
CDR3nt: TGTGCCAGCAGTGCTACAGGGTTGGTCGCGGAAAAACTGTTTTTT
CDR3aa: CASSATGLVAEKLFF

d_gene: NA
v_gene: TRBV14
abundance: few
j_gene: TRBJ2-2
CDR3nt: TGTGCCAGCAGCCAAGAGCGTAGGGAGACGTTCAAAAATTATGCCGGGGAGCTGTTTTTT
CDR3aa: CASSQERRETFKNYAGELFF

d_gene: NA
v_gene: TRBV4-1
abundance: NA
j_gene: TRBJ2-1
CDR3nt: TGCGCCAGCAGCCAAGAGAGAACACTGGGGAATAATGAGCAGTTCTTC
CDR3aa: CASSQERTLGNNEQFF

d_gene: TRBD1
v_gene: TRBV11-2
abundance: NA
j_gene: TRBJ2-1
CDR3nt: TGTGCCAGCAGCTTAGGTCCGGGACAGGGGATCAATGAGCAGTTCTTC
CDR3aa: CASSLGPGQGINEQFF

d_gene: TRBD2
v_gene: TRBV5-1
abundance: few
j_gene: TRBJ2-5
CDR3nt: TGCGCCAGCAGCCTGGGACTAGCGGGGGACCAACAAGAGACCCAGTACTTC
CDR3aa: CASSLGLAGDQQETQYF

d_gene: NA
v_gene: TRBV19
abundance: few
j_gene: TRBJ1-1
CDR3nt: TGTGCCAGTAGCAACAGGGAGATGAACACTGAAGCTTTCTTT
CDR3aa: CASSNREMNTEAFF

d_gene: TRBD1
v_gene: TRBV11-2
abundance: NA
j_gene: TRBJ2-3
CDR3nt: TGTGCCAGCAGCCAAGACAGGGGAGCCACAGATACGCAGTATTTT
CDR3aa: CASSQDRGATDTQYF

d_gene: NA
v_gene: TRBV20-1
abundance: few
j_gene: TRBJ2-5
CDR3nt: TGCAGGATCTCAGGGTCCCAAGAGACCCAGTACTTC
CDR3aa: CRISGSQETQYF

d_gene: TRBD2
v_gene: TRBV29-1
abundance: NA
j_gene: TRBJ2-5
CDR3nt: TGCAGCGTCCGGACTAGCGGGAGTGAGACCCAGTACTTC
CDR3aa: CSVRTSGSETQYF

d_gene: NA
v_gene: TRBV4-1
abundance: NA
j_gene: TRBJ2-1
CDR3nt: TGCGCCAGCAGCCCTGGGGGAGCGGGGACATACAATGAGCAGTTCTTC
CDR3aa: CASSPGGAGTYNEQFF

d_gene: NA
v_gene: TRBV6-2/TRBV6-3
abundance: few
j_gene: TRBJ2-3
CDR3nt: TGTGCCACCGGGAGTCGTGATACGCAGTATTTT
CDR3aa: CATGSRDTQYF

d_gene: TRBD1
v_gene: TRBV4-1
abundance: NA
j_gene: TRBJ2-3
CDR3nt: TGCGCCAGCAGCCTCCACCCGGGACAGGGGTTAGATACGCAGTATTTT
CDR3aa: CASSLHPGQGLDTQYF

d_gene: TRBD2
v_gene: TRBV7-8
abundance: NA
j_gene: TRBJ2-1
CDR3nt: TGTGCCAGCAGCTTAGTGCCCAGCTACTCTAGCGGTAACAATGAGCAGTTCTTC
CDR3aa: CASSLVPSYSSGNNEQFF

d_gene: NA
v_gene: TRBV6-5
abundance: few
j_gene: TRBJ2-3
CDR3nt: TGTGCCAGTCACTGGGGGAATACGCAGTATTTT
CDR3aa: CASHWGNTQYF

d_gene: TRBD1
v_gene: TRBV6-2/TRBV6-3
abundance: NA
j_gene: TRBJ2-2
CDR3nt: TGTGCCAGCAGTACCCAGGTGTTGGACAGGCGAAACACCGGGGAGCTGTTTTTT
CDR3aa: CASSTQVLDRRNTGELFF

d_gene: TRBD1
v_gene: TRBV6-1
abundance: NA
j_gene: TRBJ2-2
CDR3nt: TGTGCCAGCAGTAGTTTCCCGGGACAGGTCACCGGGGAGCTGTTTTTT
CDR3aa: CASSSFPGQVTGELFF

d_gene: TRBD1
v_gene: TRBV3-1
abundance: few
j_gene: TRBJ1-2
CDR3nt: TGTGCCAGCAGCAAAACCCCGACAGGGCTCTATGGCTACACCTTC
CDR3aa: CASSKTPTGLYGYTF

d_gene: NA
v_gene: TRBV5-1
abundance: NA
j_gene: TRBJ1-5
CDR3nt: TGCGCCAGCAGCTCAGACGTAAGCAATCAGCCCCAGCATTTT
CDR3aa: CASSSDVSNQPQHF

d_gene: TRBD1
v_gene: TRBV7-9
abundance: many
j_gene: TRBJ2-7
CDR3nt: TGTGCCAGCAGCTTCGGGACAGCACAATACGAGCAGTACTTC
CDR3aa: CASSFGTAQYEQYF

d_gene: TRBD2
v_gene: TRBV5-1
abundance: many
j_gene: TRBJ2-7
CDR3nt: TGCGCCAGCAGCTTGGTCGGGACTAGTGGCGAGCAGTACTTC
CDR3aa: CASSLVGTSGEQYF

d_gene: NA
v_gene: TRBV19
abundance: NA
j_gene: TRBJ2-3
CDR3nt: TGTGCCAGTAGTATCTCCTCTAGCACAGATACGCAGTATTTT
CDR3aa: CASSISSSTDTQYF

d_gene: TRBD1
v_gene: TRBV12-3/TRBV12-4
abundance: few
j_gene: TRBJ2-7
CDR3nt: TGTGCCAGCAGTCCGGGGACAGGGGGCGGTTACGAGCAGTACTTC
CDR3aa: CASSPGTGGGYEQYF

d_gene: TRBD1
v_gene: TRBV20-1
abundance: many
j_gene: TRBJ2-5
CDR3nt: TGCAGTGCTAGAAAACCAGGGGGAGAGACCCAGTACTTC
CDR3aa: CSARKPGGETQYF

d_gene: NA
v_gene: TRBV14
abundance: NA
j_gene: TRBJ2-4
CDR3nt: TGTGCCAGCAGCCACGGGGTGGCCAAAAACATTCAGTACTTC
CDR3aa: CASSHGVAKNIQYF

d_gene: NA
v_gene: TRBV20-1
abundance: few
j_gene: TRBJ1-1
CDR3nt: TGCAGTGTTTGGGGTAACACTGAAGCTTTCTTT
CDR3aa: CSVWGNTEAFF

d_gene: TRBD2
v_gene: TRBV5-1
abundance: few
j_gene: TRBJ2-1
CDR3nt: TGCGCCAGCAGCTTGGAACTAGCGGGGCCCTCCGAGCAGTTCTTC
CDR3aa: CASSLELAGPSEQFF

d_gene: NA
v_gene: TRBV9
abundance: NA
j_gene: TRBJ2-3
CDR3nt: TGTGCCAGCAGCGTAATAACGGGGTCGGGTACGCAGTATTTT
CDR3aa: CASSVITGSGTQYF

d_gene: NA
v_gene: TRBV6-2/TRBV6-3
abundance: few
j_gene: TRBJ2-7
CDR3nt: TGTGCCAGCAGACGCCTTTCAGGGTTCCACGAGCAGTACTTC
CDR3aa: CASRRLSGFHEQYF

d_gene: NA
v_gene: TRBV7-2
abundance: many
j_gene: TRBJ2-5
CDR3nt: TGTGCCAGCAGCAGACAAGTCCAAGAGACCCAGTACTTC
CDR3aa: CASSRQVQETQYF

d_gene: TRBD2
v_gene: TRBV5-1
abundance: NA
j_gene: TRBJ2-5
CDR3nt: TGCGCCAGCAGCTACTTTCTAGCGGGACTCAAGACCCAGTACTTC
CDR3aa: CASSYFLAGLKTQYF

d_gene: NA
v_gene: TRBV24-1
abundance: few
j_gene: TRBJ2-1
CDR3nt: TGTGCCACCAGTGATTTGCACTGGGTGCAGTTCTTC
CDR3aa: CATSDLHWVQFF

d_gene: NA
v_gene: TRBV4-3
abundance: NA
j_gene: TRBJ2-7
CDR3nt: TGCGCCAGCAGCCAAGAGTACCTAGGCTCCTACGAGCAGTACTTC
CDR3aa: CASSQEYLGSYEQYF

d_gene: NA
v_gene: TRBV2
abundance: few
j_gene: TRBJ2-5
CDR3nt: TGTGCCAGCAGTGAATGGGCCCCAGAGACCCAGTACTTC
CDR3aa: CASSEWAPETQYF

d_gene: TRBD1
v_gene: TRBV4-3
abundance: few
j_gene: TRBJ2-3
CDR3nt: TGCGCCAGCAGCCGGACAGGGGGCGAGAATACGCAGTATTTT
CDR3aa: CASSRTGGENTQYF

d_gene: NA
v_gene: TRBV20-1
abundance: NA
j_gene: TRBJ2-1
CDR3nt: TGCAGTGCTAGTCGGGGTCCGGACAATGAGCAGTTCTTC
CDR3aa: CSASRGPDNEQFF

d_gene: NA
v_gene: TRBV7-8
abundance: few
j_gene: TRBJ1-1
CDR3nt: TGTGCCAGCAGCTCCACCAGGATTAGCGAAGCTTTCTTT
CDR3aa: CASSSTRISEAFF

d_gene: TRBD2
v_gene: TRBV5-1
abundance: few
j_gene: TRBJ2-3
CDR3nt: TGCGCCAGCAGCCGGGGACTAGCGGGAGGGAGCACATTGGGAGATACGCAGTATTTT
CDR3aa: CASSRGLAGGSTLGDTQYF

d_gene: NA
v_gene: TRBV6-2/TRBV6-3
abundance: NA
j_gene: TRBJ2-7
CDR3nt: TGTGCCAGCAGTTACTCTATCGGGGCAAGCGCAGTCTCCTACGAGCAGTACTTC
CDR3aa: CASSYSIGASAVSYEQYF

d_gene: TRBD1
v_gene: TRBV6-2/TRBV6-3
abundance: NA
j_gene: TRBJ2-7
CDR3nt: TGTGCCAGCACCCCCCCAGGGGGCGCCGAGCAGTACTTC
CDR3aa: CASTPPGGAEQYF

d_gene: TRBD2
v_gene: TRBV12-3/TRBV12-4
abundance: few
j_gene: TRBJ2-5
CDR3nt: TGTGCCAGCAGTCGACTAGCGGGACGGACAGAGACCCAGTACTTC
CDR3aa: CASSRLAGRTETQYF

d_gene: TRBD2
v_gene: TRBV20-1
abundance: few
j_gene: TRBJ2-6
CDR3nt: TGCAGTGTTGAGAAAGCGGGGACTGGGGCCAACGTCCTGACTTTC
CDR3aa: CSVEKAGTGANVLTF

d_gene: TRBD2
v_gene: TRBV4-2
abundance: NA
j_gene: TRBJ2-1
CDR3nt: TGTGCCAGCAGCCAAGACTCTCCGAGCGGGAGTAATGAGCAGTTCTTC
CDR3aa: CASSQDSPSGSNEQFF

d_gene: NA
v_gene: TRBV12-3/TRBV12-4
abundance: NA
j_gene: TRBJ1-5
CDR3nt: TGTGCCAGCAGTCCCCCAGCAAGGGAAGGGCGAAGGGATCAGCCCCAGCATTTT
CDR3aa: CASSPPAREGRRDQPQHF

d_gene: TRBD2
v_gene: TRBV12-3/TRBV12-4
abundance: many
j_gene: TRBJ2-5
CDR3nt: TGTGCCAGCAGTTTGGCTAGCGGTCCGGAGACCCAGTACTTC
CDR3aa: CASSLASGPETQYF

d_gene: NA
v_gene: TRBV20-1
abundance: few
j_gene: TRBJ1-5
CDR3nt: TGCAGTGCTAGTCCCTTCAATCAGCCCCAGCATTTT
CDR3aa: CSASPFNQPQHF

d_gene: NA
v_gene: TRBV7-9
abundance: NA
j_gene: TRBJ1-5
CDR3nt: TGTGCCAGCAGCGGCCCGACAGACAATCAGCCCCAGCATTTT
CDR3aa: CASSGPTDNQPQHF

d_gene: TRBD1
v_gene: TRBV6-6
abundance: few
j_gene: TRBJ2-3
CDR3nt: TGTGCCAGCAGTGGACAGGGCGATACGCAGTATTTT
CDR3aa: CASSGQGDTQYF

d_gene: NA
v_gene: TRBV7-9
abundance: few
j_gene: TRBJ2-7
CDR3nt: TGTGCCAGCAGCTCCTTTCAGCGGGACCCAGGGGTCGAGCAGTACTTC
CDR3aa: CASSSFQRDPGVEQYF

d_gene: NA
v_gene: TRBV6-2/TRBV6-3
abundance: few
j_gene: TRBJ2-5
CDR3nt: TGTGCCAGCGGGGGGGCTGAGACCCAGTACTTC
CDR3aa: CASGGAETQYF

d_gene: TRBD2
v_gene: TRBV12-3/TRBV12-4
abundance: few
j_gene: TRBJ2-7
CDR3nt: TGTGCCAGCGGTAAGCGGGAGAGCTACGAGCAGTACTTC
CDR3aa: CASGKRESYEQYF

d_gene: NA
v_gene: TRBV10-3
abundance: NA
j_gene: TRBJ2-1
CDR3nt: TGTGCCATCAGTGATGGCAGTAGCTCCTACAATGAGCAGTTCTTC
CDR3aa: CAISDGSSSYNEQFF